This T cell receptor (beta chain) was documented in a study of human T cells and chemical hapten exposure. Study in general: Largely, small differences in pooled library volume made per-sample TCR yields vary.

Whole-study results and caveats: High-frequency TCRs, those above 1 in 1000, stayed the same after DPC sensitization.

It was the library that attached unique molecular identifiers to individual cDNA molecules. Per the original data handling: Sample-level TCR yields exhibited a median of around 100,000, with a range of 23,224 to 690,600. TCRdb fed the reads into MiXCR, producing one record per CDR3 protein. The V and J calls follow TCRdb's processing rather than the paper's. The sample records about 120,000 distinct CDR3 sequences, 6.5% to 10% being singletons. This clonotype was observed many times. Its antigen is as yet unknown. Unfractionated whole blood was the source from which total RNA was extracted. The germline V gene has CDR1 DFQATT and CDR2 SNEGSKA (reference sequence). J gave up 4 bases and V 3 bases, and 6 bases lay outside the gene matches. CDR3 size: 15 residues.

The chain has TRBV20-1 and TRBJ2-1; 10 positions match TRBD2. The sequencing input was whole blood. This receptor was taken from a human donor in good health. Some clones in this sample may be carry-over from other donors' samples. This CDR3 is CSASLAGDRYNEQFF. The CDR3 DNA follows: TGCAGTGCTAGCCTAGCGGGGGACAGATACAATGAGCAGTTCTTC.